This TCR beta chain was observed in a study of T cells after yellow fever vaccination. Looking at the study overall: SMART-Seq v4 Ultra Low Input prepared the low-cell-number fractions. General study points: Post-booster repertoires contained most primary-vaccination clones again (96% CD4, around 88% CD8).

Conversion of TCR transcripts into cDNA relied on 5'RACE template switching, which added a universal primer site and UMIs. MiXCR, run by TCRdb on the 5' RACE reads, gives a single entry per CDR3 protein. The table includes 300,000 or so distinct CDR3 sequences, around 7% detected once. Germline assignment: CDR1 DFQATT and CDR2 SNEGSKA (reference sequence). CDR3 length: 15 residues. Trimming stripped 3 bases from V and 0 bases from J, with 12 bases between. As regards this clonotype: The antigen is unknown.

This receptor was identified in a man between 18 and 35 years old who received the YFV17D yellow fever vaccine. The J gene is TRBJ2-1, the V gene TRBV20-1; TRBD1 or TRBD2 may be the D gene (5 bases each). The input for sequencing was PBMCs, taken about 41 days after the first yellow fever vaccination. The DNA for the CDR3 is TGCAGTGCTAGTGGGACCGAGGTCTCCTACAATGAGCAGTTCTTC. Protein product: CSASGTEVSYNEQFF.